These 24 T cell receptor beta chains share one sample of origin, sequenced in a study of siplizumab effects on memory and regulatory T cells. The method was immunoSEQ multiplex PCR; TCRdb's version includes in-frame clones alone and lacks a portion of them. The table shows tens of thousands of clones, with 95% to 98% occurring only once. Sequences were obtained from naive CD4+ T cells sorted from blood. The receptors were sampled from a human donor in good health.

The rearrangement joins TRBV6-5 to TRBJ1-2; a possible D gene is TRBD1 (5 bases). Trimming took off 4 bases at V and 5 bases at J, with 11 bases between the two ends. From germline, CDR1 is MNHEY and CDR2 SVGAGI. The CDR3 covers 13 residues. CDR3: CASSSPGPYGYTF. The CDR3 nucleotides read TGTGCCAGCAGTTCCCCGGGGCCTTATGGCTACACCTTC.

This chain links TRBV5-8 with TRBJ1-5; unclear D gene. CDR3 length: 15 amino acids. Looked up from germline, CDR1 is SGHTS and CDR2 is YDEGEE. Trimming removed 0 bases from V and 4 bases from J, with 11 bases in between. CDR3 sequence: CASSLAGLRNQPQHF. In nucleotides, the CDR3 is TGTGCCAGCAGCTTGGCGGGTTTGAGGAATCAGCCCCAGCATTTT.

The V call is TRBV19, the J call TRBJ1-2; a weak D match, TRBD1 (6 bases). Trimming shortened V by 4 bases and J by 2 bases, and 14 bases separated the two germline ends. Germline-derived CDR1 and CDR2 are LNHDA and SQIVND (reference sequence). The CDR3 runs 15 residues. CDR3 in DNA: TGTGCCAGTAGTAGGAACAGGGATTTGAACTATGGCTACACCTTC. As protein: CASSRNRDLNYGYTF.

The chain employs TRBV7-2 and TRBJ1-5; D may be TRBD1 (5 bases). Germline V gene lookup returns CDR1 SGHTA and CDR2 FQGNSA. This CDR3 is built from 16 residues. Trimming pared 2 bases from V and 6 bases from J, leaving 17 bases between. This CDR3 reads CASSLYNPRDGQPQHF. CDR3 DNA: TGTGCCAGCAGCTTATATAACCCTAGGGACGGTCAGCCCCAGCATTTT.

The chain links TRBV2 to TRBJ2-7; 7 nucleotides align to TRBD2. The CDR3 is 13 residues long. CDR1 is SNHLY, CDR2 FYNNEI, per germline. Trimming cost V 6 bases and J 0 bases; bases outside gene matches: 2. CDR3 protein: CASSRGSSYEQYF. CDR3 nucleotide sequence: TGTGCCAGCAGCCGCGGGAGCTCCTACGAGCAGTACTTC.

The V call is TRBV6-1, the J call TRBJ2-7; no firm D call. The CDR3 covers 16 residues. Germline CDR1 MNHNS, CDR2 SASEGT. V lost 2 bases to trimming and J lost 2 bases, with 16 bases between them. CDR3 amino acids: CASSESWPGWTYEQYF. The DNA for the CDR3 is TGTGCCAGCAGTGAATCGTGGCCCGGGTGGACCTACGAGCAGTACTTC.

The gene calls are TRBV5-1 and TRBJ2-7, with 9 bases aligning to TRBD1. CDR3 length: 16 residues. Germline trimming cut 0 bases from V and 3 bases from J; bases unmatched to any gene: 7. Germline V lookup: CDR1 SGHRS, CDR2 YFSETQ. CDR3 loop: CASSLAGQGRNYEQYF. DNA for the CDR3: TGCGCCAGCAGCTTGGCCGGACAGGGGAGAAACTACGAGCAGTACTTC.

V and J are TRBV18 and TRBJ2-5; 7 bases fit TRBD2. The trim removed 2 bases at V and 5 bases at J, leaving 5 bases unmatched. The CDR3 length is 14 residues. The V gene's germline CDR1 is KGHSH and CDR2 LQKENI. As DNA, the CDR3 is TGTGCCAGCTCACCAAGCGGGATGCGGGAGACCCAGTACTTC. This encodes CASSPSGMRETQYF.

The chain links TRBV10-3 to TRBJ2-5; D is possibly TRBD2 (6 bases). The CDR3 sequence is 15 residues long. Germline CDR1 ENHRY, CDR2 SYGVKD. With 4 bases removed from V and 5 bases from J, the gap between germline ends came to 17 bases. CDR3 bases: TGTGCCATCAGTGCCGGTCGCGGGGCTAGGGAGACCCAGTACTTC. Its protein product is CAISAGRGARETQYF.

Concerning this clone itself: Other DNA sequences in this sample translate to the same CDR3. The chain links TRBV5-4 to TRBJ2-7; D possibly corresponds to TRBD2 (6 bases). Germline values: CDR1 SGHNT, CDR2 YYREEE (reference sequence). V lost 0 bases to trimming and J lost 4 bases, with 8 bases between them. The CDR3 runs to 13 residues. This CDR3 reads CASSLVGRYEQYF. CDR3 DNA sequence: TGTGCCAGCAGCTTGGTTGGGAGGTACGAGCAGTACTTC.

In the case of this clone: One end of the junction is discordant with germline, which a read error may explain. V usage is TRBV7-2 and J usage is TRBJ2-1, with D tentatively TRBD2 (6 bases). The CDR3 covers 15 residues. Germline CDR1 reads SGHTA; CDR2 reads FQGNSA. CDR3 nucleotides: TGTGCCGGCAGCCCTGTCCGCAGGCCGGGGGATGAGCAGTTCTTC. It is translated as CAGSPVRRPGDEQFF.

This clone appeared a single time. The V and J genes are TRBV6-1 and TRBJ1-1; TRBD1 is a possible D gene (5 bases). CDR3 length: 16 residues. Deletions cut 2 bases from V and 3 bases from J, with 16 bases between. Germline CDR1 MNHNS, CDR2 SASEGT. The CDR3 loop reads CASSEFGRGRDTEAFF. DNA for the CDR3: TGTGCCAGCAGTGAATTTGGGCGGGGCCGGGACACTGAAGCTTTCTTT.

The V call is TRBV7-3, the J call TRBJ2-3; 9 bases map to TRBD2. The junction had 12 bases not matched to a gene; V was cut back by 7 bases and J by 7 bases. The CDR3 has 15 residues. Germline CDR1 SGHTA, CDR2 FQGTGA. The CDR3 coding sequence is TGTGCCAGCACTCCCGGGGCGGGAGGGGATCATACGCAGTATTTT. Residues: CASTPGAGGDHTQYF.

The chain recombines TRBV4-2 with TRBJ2-2; the D gene is possibly TRBD2 (6 bases). Germline CDR1 reads LGHNA; CDR2 reads YNFKEQ. CDR3 length: 15 residues. The ends were cut back, 0 bases at V and 5 bases at J, with 10 bases in the middle. DNA of the CDR3: TGTGCCAGCAGCCAAGAGTGGGGGGTTACCGGGGAGCTGTTTTTT. Protein sequence: CASSQEWGVTGELFF.

The chain has TRBV5-1 and TRBJ1-1, with D maybe TRBD1 (6 bases). In germline, CDR1 is SGHRS, CDR2 YFSETQ. The V end was cut by 0 bases, the J end by 0 bases, with 12 bases between. CDR3 length: 16 amino acids. Written as DNA, the CDR3 is TGCGCCAGCAGCTTGGGGGGCGGACAGATGAACACTGAAGCTTTCTTT. Protein: CASSLGGGQMNTEAFF.

The sample holds one count of this clone. This chain connects TRBV29-1 to TRBJ2-2; 8 nucleotides align to TRBD1. CDR1 and CDR2 (germline): SQVTM, ANQGSEA. Trimming at V came to 4 bases and at J to 4 bases, leaving 8 bases not matched to a gene. This CDR3 comprises 15 residues. CDR3 bases: TGCAGCGTTGGGCTTGGACAGGGAGCCACCGGGGAGCTGTTTTTT. Translation: CSVGLGQGATGELFF.

The DNA of the CDR3 is TGTGCCAGCAGATCAGGGGTAAGTGAGCAGTTCTTC. Protein sequence: CASRSGVSEQFF. The chain couples TRBV7-8 to TRBJ2-1; weak D call: TRBD1 (6 bases). This CDR3 is built from 12 residues. V shed 6 bases and J shed 9 bases, with 12 bases lying between them. Per the germline V gene, CDR1 is SGHVS and CDR2 is FQNEAQ.

This sequence joins TRBV4-3 and TRBJ1-1; D is unresolved. CDR1 and CDR2 from the germline V gene are LGHNA and YSLEER. This CDR3 contains 14 residues. The ends were cut back, 0 bases at V and 4 bases at J, with 9 bases in the middle. CDR3 nucleotides: TGCGCCAGCAGCCAAGATGGTCGGCTCACTGAAGCTTTCTTT. This sequence encodes CASSQDGRLTEAFF.

This clone was observed once. The genes are TRBV5-1 and TRBJ2-7; weak D call: TRBD1 (6 bases). Trimming took off 3 bases at V and 3 bases at J, with 13 bases between the two ends. The CDR3 loop spans 14 amino acids. Germline V gene lookup returns CDR1 SGHRS and CDR2 YFSETQ. The CDR3 here is CASSSGHHHYEQYF. The CDR3 bases are TGCGCCAGCAGCTCGGGACACCACCACTACGAGCAGTACTTC.

The chain combines TRBV6-1 with TRBJ2-6, with D unclear. This CDR3 has 14 amino acids. The germline V and J ends were trimmed by 6 bases and 4 bases, with 10 bases remaining between them. CDR1 and CDR2 (germline): MNHNS, SASEGT. The CDR3 is CASSLNTGANVLTF. CDR3 nucleotides: TGTGCCAGCAGCCTTAACACCGGGGCCAACGTCCTGACTTTC.

The chain carries TRBV18 and TRBJ2-1; D is unclear. Germline-derived CDR1 and CDR2 are KGHSH and LQKENI. The V end was cut by 3 bases, the J end by 10 bases, with 7 bases between. This CDR3 contains 11 residues. The CDR3, as DNA: TGTGCCAGCTCACCCAAAACAGAGCAGTTCTTC. The encoded protein is CASSPKTEQFF.

The J gene is TRBJ2-7, the V gene TRBV13, with TRBD1 identical over 8 bases. Looked up from germline, CDR1 is PRHDT and CDR2 is FYEKMQ (reference sequence). The CDR3 is made up of 17 amino acids. Trimming at V came to 0 bases and at J to 2 bases, leaving 9 bases not matched to a gene. In DNA form, the CDR3 reads TGTGCCAGCAGCTTAGGCCGGGTTGGACAGGGCCCCTACGAGCAGTACTTC. Protein: CASSLGRVGQGPYEQYF.

The rearrangement links TRBV5-1 to TRBJ2-3, with TRBD1 matching over 8 bases. CDR3 size: 15 residues. V lost 4 bases to trimming and J lost 4 bases; unmatched junction nucleotides: 8. From germline, CDR1 is SGHRS and CDR2 YFSETQ. The CDR3 loop reads CASSHGQGGADTQYF. In DNA form, the CDR3 reads TGCGCCAGCAGCCATGGACAGGGAGGCGCAGATACGCAGTATTTT.

The chain recombines TRBV6-5 with TRBJ1-1, with D possibly being TRBD1 (6 bases). Between the trimmed V and J ends, which lost 6 bases and 0 bases, there was a span of 11 bases. CDR3 length: 14 residues. The germline V gene has CDR1 MNHEY and CDR2 SVGAGI. The CDR3 DNA reads as TGTGCCAGCAGACAGGGCGGAATGAACACTGAAGCTTTCTTT. It is translated as CASRQGGMNTEAFF.